This T cell receptor beta chain appears in the sequencing data of a study of long-term antiretroviral therapy in people with HIV. Whole-study context: A decade or so separates the oldest specimens from the later 2015 immediate-ART recommendation.

The assay used was immunoSEQ (version v3.0), run at survey level. Clones were read by immunoSEQ multiplex PCR, and TCRdb kept only the in-frame ones, dropping some. The sample holds tens of thousands of clones, more than 80% seen once. The CDR3 is made up of 15 amino acids. Trimming shortened V by 3 bases and J by 2 bases, and 16 bases separated the two germline ends. Germline V gives CDR1 GTSNPN, CDR2 SVGIG (reference sequence). PBMC samples from each donor numbered at least one pre-ART and at least two post-ART. The clonotype originates from a woman between 45 and 60 years old with HIV. J is TRBJ1-2 and V is TRBV30; possible D gene TRBD1, 6 bases. Sequenced material: unsorted PBMCs, taken 3.1 years after starting antiretroviral therapy. CDR3 coding DNA: TGTGCCTGGAGCCGACCGGGGGGGGCGAACTATGGCTACACCTTC. It codes for CAWSRPGGANYGYTF.